This T cell receptor (beta chain) was captured in a study of blood T cell repertoires in COVID-19. J was trimmed by 5 bases and V by 2 bases; bases with no gene match: 1. CDR1 is ENHRY and CDR2 is SYGVKD in the germline V gene. This CDR3 is built from 13 residues. Authors' processing steps: By means of reference gene primer amplification, nucleated cell counts were estimated. Measured with immunoSEQ multiplex PCR; TCRdb has only the in-frame clones, and not every one. That table is the source of V, J and clone size, and D and trimming were worked out from the DNA. The table records fewer than 350,000 clones, 87% of them present only once.

The chain employs TRBV10-3 and TRBJ2-5; 8 bases match TRBD1. This TCR derives from a woman aged 40 to 50 who had recovered from COVID-19. The sample taken for sequencing was PBMCs or T cells enriched from blood (not recorded which). The CDR3 DNA follows: TGTGCCATCAGTGAGGGACAGGGTGAGACCCAGTACTTC. This encodes CAISEGQGETQYF.